This T cell receptor (beta chain) originates from a study of beta chain features in type 1 diabetes. The CDR3 loop spans 14 amino acids. Germline CDR1 reads SGHTA; CDR2 reads FQGNSA. Trimming took off 2 bases at V and 9 bases at J, with 14 bases between the two ends. Study conclusions and caveats: Sequencing of cDNA might inflate the share of cells that strongly express TCR.

cDNA synthesis used the whole RNA isolate, giving expressed TCRB sequences. The table came from immunoSEQ multiplex PCR; TCRdb's copy has only in-frame clones and leaves some out. Of 850,000 to 900,000 clones detected, around a sixth appear once; the ten largest clones hold 0.023%. Donors contributed one heparinised blood draw apiece, averaging approximately 100 mL. CD45RO/CCR7/CD25/CD127/CD95/CD27 sorting isolated CD4+ naive, central memory, regulatory and stem cell-like memory cells. About this clone: Its matching antigen is unknown.

The rearrangement uses TRBV7-2 and TRBJ2-1, with D perhaps TRBD2 (6 bases). The sequenced sample was naive CD4+ T cells from blood. The clonotype was recovered from a woman younger than 35 in good health. This CDR3 reads CASSLHRESGEQFF. The CDR3 nucleotides are TGTGCCAGCAGCTTACACCGGGAGAGCGGTGAGCAGTTCTTC. The whole variable domain, remainder taken from reference TRBV7-2 and TRBJ2-1, is GAGVSQSPSNKVTEKGKDVELRCDPISGHTALYWYRQSLGQGLEFLIYFQGNSAPDKSGLPSDRFSAERTGGSVSTLTIQRTQQEDSAVYLCASSLHRESGEQFFGPGTRLTVL.